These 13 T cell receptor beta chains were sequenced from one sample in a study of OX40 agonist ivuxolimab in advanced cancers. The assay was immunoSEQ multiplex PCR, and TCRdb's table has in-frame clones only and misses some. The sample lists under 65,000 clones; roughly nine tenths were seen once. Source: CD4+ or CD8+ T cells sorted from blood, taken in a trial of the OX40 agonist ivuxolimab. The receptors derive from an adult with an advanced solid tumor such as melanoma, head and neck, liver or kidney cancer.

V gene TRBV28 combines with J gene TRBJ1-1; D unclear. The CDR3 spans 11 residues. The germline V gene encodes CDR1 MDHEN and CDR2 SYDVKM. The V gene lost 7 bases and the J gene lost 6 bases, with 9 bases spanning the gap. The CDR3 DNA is TGTGCCAGCACCTTCGTCTCTGAAGCTTTCTTT. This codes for CASTFVSEAFF.

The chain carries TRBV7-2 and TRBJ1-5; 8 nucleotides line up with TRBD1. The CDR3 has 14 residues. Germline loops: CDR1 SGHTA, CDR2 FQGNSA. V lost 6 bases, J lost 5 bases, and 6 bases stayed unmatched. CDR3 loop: CASSHQGADQPQHF. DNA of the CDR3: TGTGCCAGCAGTCACCAGGGGGCGGATCAGCCCCAGCATTTT.

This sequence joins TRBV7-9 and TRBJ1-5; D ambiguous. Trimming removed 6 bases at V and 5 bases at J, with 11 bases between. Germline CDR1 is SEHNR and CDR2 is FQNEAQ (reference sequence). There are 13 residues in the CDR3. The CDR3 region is CASSKDGYQPQHF. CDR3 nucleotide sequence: TGTGCCAGCAGTAAGGACGGTTATCAGCCCCAGCATTTT.

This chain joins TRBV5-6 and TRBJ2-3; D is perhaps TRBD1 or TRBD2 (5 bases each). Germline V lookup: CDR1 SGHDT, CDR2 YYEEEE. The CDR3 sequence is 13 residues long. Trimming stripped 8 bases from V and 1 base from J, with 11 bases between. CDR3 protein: CASRGRGTDTQYF. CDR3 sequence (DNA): TGTGCCAGTCGGGGCAGGGGCACAGATACGCAGTATTTT.

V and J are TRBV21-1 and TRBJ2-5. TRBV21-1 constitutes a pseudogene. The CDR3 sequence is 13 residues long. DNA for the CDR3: TGTGCCAGCAGCAGCCGACCCCAAGAGACCCAGTACTTC. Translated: CASSSRPQETQYF.

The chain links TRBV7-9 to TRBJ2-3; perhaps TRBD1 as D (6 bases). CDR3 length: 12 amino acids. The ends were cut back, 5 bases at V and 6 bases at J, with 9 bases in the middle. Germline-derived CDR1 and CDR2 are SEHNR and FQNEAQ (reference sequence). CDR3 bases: TGTGCCAGCAGCCCCCAGGGGGATACGCAGTATTTT. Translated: CASSPQGDTQYF.

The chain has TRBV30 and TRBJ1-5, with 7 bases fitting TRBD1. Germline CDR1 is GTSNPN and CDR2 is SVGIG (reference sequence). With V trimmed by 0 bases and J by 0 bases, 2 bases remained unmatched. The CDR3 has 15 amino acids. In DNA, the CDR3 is TGTGCCTGGAGTGTAGGGACAGCTAGCAATCAGCCCCAGCATTTT. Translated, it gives CAWSVGTASNQPQHF.

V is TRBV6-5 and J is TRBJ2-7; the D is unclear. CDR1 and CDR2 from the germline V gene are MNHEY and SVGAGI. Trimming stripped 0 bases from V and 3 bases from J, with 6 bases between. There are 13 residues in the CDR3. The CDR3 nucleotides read TGTGCCAGCAGTTACTCGAATCTCTACGAGCAGTACTTC. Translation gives CASSYSNLYEQYF.

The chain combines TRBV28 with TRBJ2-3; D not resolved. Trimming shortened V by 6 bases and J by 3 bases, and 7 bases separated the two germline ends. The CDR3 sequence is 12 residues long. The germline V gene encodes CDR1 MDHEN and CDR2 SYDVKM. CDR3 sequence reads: CASSFYTDTQYF. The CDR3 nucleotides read TGTGCCAGCAGCTTTTATACAGATACGCAGTATTTT.

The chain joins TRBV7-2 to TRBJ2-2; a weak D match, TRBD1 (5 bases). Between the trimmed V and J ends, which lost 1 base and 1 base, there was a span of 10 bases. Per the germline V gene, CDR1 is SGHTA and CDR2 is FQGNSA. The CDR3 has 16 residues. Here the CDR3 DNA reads TGTGCCAGCAGCTTAGGGCCAAGGGGGAACACCGGGGAGCTGTTTTTT. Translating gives CASSLGPRGNTGELFF.

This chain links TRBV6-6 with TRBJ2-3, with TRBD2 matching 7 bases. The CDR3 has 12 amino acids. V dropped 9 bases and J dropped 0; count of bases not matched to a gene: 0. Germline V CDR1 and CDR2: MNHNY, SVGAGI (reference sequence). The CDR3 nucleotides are TGTGCCAGTAGCGGGAGCACAGATACGCAGTATTTT. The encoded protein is CASSGSTDTQYF.

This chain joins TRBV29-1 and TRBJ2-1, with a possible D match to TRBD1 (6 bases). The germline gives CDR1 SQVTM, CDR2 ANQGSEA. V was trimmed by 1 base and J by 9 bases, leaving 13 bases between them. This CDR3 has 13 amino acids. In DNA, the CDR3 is TGCAGCGTTGAAGTGACAGGCACCAGTGAGCAGTTCTTC. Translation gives CSVEVTGTSEQFF.

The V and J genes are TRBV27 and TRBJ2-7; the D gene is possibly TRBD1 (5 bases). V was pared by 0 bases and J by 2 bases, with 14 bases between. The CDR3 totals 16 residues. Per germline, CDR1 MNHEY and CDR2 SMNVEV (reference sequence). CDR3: CASSLSALGRTYEQYF. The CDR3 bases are TGTGCCAGCAGTTTATCTGCGTTGGGGCGTACCTACGAGCAGTACTTC.